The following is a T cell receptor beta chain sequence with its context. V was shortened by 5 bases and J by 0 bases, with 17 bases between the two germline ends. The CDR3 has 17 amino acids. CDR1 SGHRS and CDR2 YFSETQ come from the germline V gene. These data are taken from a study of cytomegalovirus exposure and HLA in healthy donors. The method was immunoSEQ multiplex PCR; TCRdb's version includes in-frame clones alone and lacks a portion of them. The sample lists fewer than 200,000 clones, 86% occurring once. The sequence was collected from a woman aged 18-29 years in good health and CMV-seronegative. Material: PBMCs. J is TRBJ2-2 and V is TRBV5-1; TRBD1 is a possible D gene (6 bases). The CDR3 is CASSRRQDTTNTGELFF. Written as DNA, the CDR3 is TGCGCCAGCAGTCGTCGACAGGACACTACGAACACCGGGGAGCTGTTTTTT.